The source of this T cell receptor beta chain is a study of a mutant IDH1 vaccine in newly diagnosed glioma. Study summary: Vaccine administration was initiated 4-6 weeks following radiotherapy alone, or with temozolomide cycles. Earlier treatment was radiotherapy, temozolomide, or both, with most getting both. Treated patients were roughly 62% male, around 40% female, mean age around 40 years.

Concerning this clone itself: Its antigen remains unknown.

The V gene end was trimmed by 5 bases and the J gene end by 7 bases; junction bases not matched to a gene: 5. This CDR3 comprises 13 residues. Germline V CDR1 and CDR2: SNHLY, FYNNEI. Clones were sequenced by immunoSEQ multiplex PCR, and TCRdb holds only the in-frame ones, with some missing. The sample lists about 72,000 clones, roughly 84% seen once, with approximately 12% in the top ten. Time point specified: week 23, last vaccination. Vaccination comprised doses that each held 300 ug of mutant IDH1 20-mer peptide, plus topical imiquimod. The chain is built from TRBV2 and TRBJ1-5, with TRBD1 matching 7 bases. Sequences were derived from PBMCs, sampled from a glioma patient whose treatment included an IDH1 peptide vaccine. The source is a young man with glioma. CDR3 amino acids: CASSITGEQPQHF. The CDR3 DNA is TGTGCCAGCAGTATCACAGGGGAACAGCCCCAGCATTTT.